This TCR beta chain was observed in a study of early T cells in non-severe SARS-CoV-2 infection. Study-level information: From unsorted whole blood, bulk RNA was sequenced, and the chains remained unpaired.

As part of library construction, unique molecular identifiers were attached to individual cDNA molecules. TCRdb analysed the 5' RACE reads with MiXCR anew, one entry per CDR3 protein. The sample contains 23,000 or so distinct CDR3 sequences, about 5.3% of which appear only once. This CDR3 is built from 13 residues. Deletions cut 7 bases from V and 5 bases from J, with 15 bases between. Germline V gene lookup returns CDR1 MDHEN and CDR2 SYDVKM. By frequency in the sample, this clonotype is medium-sized (0.01 to 0.1%). Its specificity is unknown. General study results and limits: VDJdb matches were skewed toward anti-spike CD8 T cell responses.

The V gene is TRBV28, the J gene TRBJ2-7; TRBD1 might be the D (7 bases). Material for sequencing was whole blood. This TCR was sampled from an adult who was a healthcare worker with PCR-confirmed SARS-CoV-2 infection or an uninfected control (not recorded which). The CDR3: CASIRQGGHEQYF. The CDR3 bases are TGTGCCAGCATTAGACAGGGAGGCCACGAGCAGTACTTC. Drawing the rest from reference TRBV28 and TRBJ2-7, the complete variable domain is DVKVTQSSRYLVKRTGEKVFLECVQDMDHENMFWYRQDPGLGLRLIYFSYDVKMKEKGDIPEGYSVSREKKERFSLILESASTNQTSMYLCASIRQGGHEQYFGPGTRLTVT.